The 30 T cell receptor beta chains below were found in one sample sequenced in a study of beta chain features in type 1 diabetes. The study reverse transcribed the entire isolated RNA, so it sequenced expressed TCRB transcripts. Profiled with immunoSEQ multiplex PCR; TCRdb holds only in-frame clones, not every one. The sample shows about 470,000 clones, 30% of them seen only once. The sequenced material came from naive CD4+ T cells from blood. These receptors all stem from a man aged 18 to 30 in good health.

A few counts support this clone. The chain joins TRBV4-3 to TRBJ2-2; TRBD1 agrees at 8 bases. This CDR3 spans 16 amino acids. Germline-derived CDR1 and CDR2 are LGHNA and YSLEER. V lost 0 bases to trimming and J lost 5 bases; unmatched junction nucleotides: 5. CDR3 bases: TGCGCCAGCAGCCAAGACAGGGGGCCGTGGACCGGGGAGCTGTTTTTT. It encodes CASSQDRGPWTGELFF.

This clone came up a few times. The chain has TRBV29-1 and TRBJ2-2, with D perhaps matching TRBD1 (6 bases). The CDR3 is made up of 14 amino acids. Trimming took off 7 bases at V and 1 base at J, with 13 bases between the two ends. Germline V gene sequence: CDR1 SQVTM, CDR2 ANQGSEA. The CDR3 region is CSANRVGNTGELFF. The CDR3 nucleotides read TGCAGCGCCAACAGGGTAGGGAACACCGGGGAGCTGTTTTTT.

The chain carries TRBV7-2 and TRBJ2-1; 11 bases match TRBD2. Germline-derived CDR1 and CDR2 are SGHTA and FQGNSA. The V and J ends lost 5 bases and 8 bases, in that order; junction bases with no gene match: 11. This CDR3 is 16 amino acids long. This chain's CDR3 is CASSRVLAGGRDEQFF. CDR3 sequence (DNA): TGTGCCAGCAGCCGGGTCCTAGCGGGAGGACGAGATGAGCAGTTCTTC.

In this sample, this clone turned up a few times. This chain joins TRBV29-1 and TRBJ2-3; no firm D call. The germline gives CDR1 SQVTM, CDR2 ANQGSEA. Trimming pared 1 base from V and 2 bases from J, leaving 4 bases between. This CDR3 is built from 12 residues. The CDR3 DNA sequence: TGCAGCGTTGAAGCGCCCACAGATACGCAGTATTTT. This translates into CSVEAPTDTQYF.

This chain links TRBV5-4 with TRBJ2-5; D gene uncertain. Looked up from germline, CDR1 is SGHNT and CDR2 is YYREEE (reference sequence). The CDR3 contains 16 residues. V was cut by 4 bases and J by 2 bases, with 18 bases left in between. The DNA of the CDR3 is TGTGCCAGCAGCCCCTTGGGCGGTTCGAATCAAGAGACCCAGTACTTC. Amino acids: CASSPLGGSNQETQYF.

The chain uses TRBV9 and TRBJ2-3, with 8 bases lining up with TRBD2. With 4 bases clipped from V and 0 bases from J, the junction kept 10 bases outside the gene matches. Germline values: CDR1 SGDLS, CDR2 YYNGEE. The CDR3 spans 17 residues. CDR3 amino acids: CASSPRTPSGSTDTQYF. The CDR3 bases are TGTGCCAGCAGCCCGAGAACCCCTAGCGGGAGCACAGATACGCAGTATTTT.

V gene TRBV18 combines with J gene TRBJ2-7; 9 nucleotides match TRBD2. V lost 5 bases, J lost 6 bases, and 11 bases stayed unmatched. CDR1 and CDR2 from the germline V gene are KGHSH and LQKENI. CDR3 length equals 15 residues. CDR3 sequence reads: CASSSGASGMGEQYF. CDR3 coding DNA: TGTGCCAGCTCATCAGGGGCTAGCGGGATGGGCGAGCAGTACTTC.

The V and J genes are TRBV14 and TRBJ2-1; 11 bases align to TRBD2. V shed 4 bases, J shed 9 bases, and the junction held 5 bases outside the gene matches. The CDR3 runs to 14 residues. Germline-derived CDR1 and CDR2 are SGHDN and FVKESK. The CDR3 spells CASSPLAGGSEQFF. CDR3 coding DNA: TGTGCCAGCAGCCCCCTAGCGGGAGGTAGTGAGCAGTTCTTC.

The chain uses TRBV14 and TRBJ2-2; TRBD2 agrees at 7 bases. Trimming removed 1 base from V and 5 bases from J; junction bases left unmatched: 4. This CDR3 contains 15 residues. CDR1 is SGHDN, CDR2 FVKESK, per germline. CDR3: CASSQVLARTGELFF. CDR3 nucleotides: TGTGCCAGCAGCCAAGTACTAGCGAGGACCGGGGAGCTGTTTTTT. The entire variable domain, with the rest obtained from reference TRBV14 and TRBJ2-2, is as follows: EAGVTQFPSHSVIEKGQTVTLRCDPISGHDNLYWYRRVMGKEIKFLLHFVKESKQDESGMPNNRFLAERTGGTYSTLKVQPAELEDSGVYFCASSQVLARTGELFFGEGSRLTVL.

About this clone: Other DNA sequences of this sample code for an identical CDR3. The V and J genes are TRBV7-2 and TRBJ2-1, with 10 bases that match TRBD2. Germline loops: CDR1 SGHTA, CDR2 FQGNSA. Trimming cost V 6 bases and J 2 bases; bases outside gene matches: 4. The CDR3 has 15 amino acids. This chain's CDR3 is CASSLTSGAYNEQFF. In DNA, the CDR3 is TGTGCCAGCAGTCTCACTAGCGGGGCCTACAATGAGCAGTTCTTC.

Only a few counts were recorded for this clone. CDR3: CASSQDTRYGYTF. In nucleotides, the CDR3 is TGCGCCAGCAGCCAAGACACACGTTATGGCTACACCTTC. The J gene is TRBJ1-2, the V gene TRBV4-3; D ambiguous. The CDR3 has 13 residues. Germline V gene sequence: CDR1 LGHNA, CDR2 YSLEER. Trimming took 0 bases from V and 5 from J, leaving 7 bases between them.

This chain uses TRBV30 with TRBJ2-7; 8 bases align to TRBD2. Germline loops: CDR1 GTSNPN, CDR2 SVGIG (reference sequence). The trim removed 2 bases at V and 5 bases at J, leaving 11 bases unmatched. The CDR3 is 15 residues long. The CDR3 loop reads CAWSRTSSFFHEQYF. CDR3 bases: TGTGCCTGGAGTAGGACTAGCTCATTTTTCCACGAGCAGTACTTC.

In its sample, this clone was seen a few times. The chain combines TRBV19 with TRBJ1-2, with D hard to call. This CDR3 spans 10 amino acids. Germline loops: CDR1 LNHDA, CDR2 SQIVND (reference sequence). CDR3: CAVDGDGYTF. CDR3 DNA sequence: TGTGCAGTCGACGGGGATGGCTACACCTTC.

As DNA, the CDR3 is TGTGCCAGCAGCGCCGGACAGAGGAACACTGAAGCTTTCTTT. This sequence encodes CASSAGQRNTEAFF. The chain uses TRBV5-4 and TRBJ1-1, with D possibly matching TRBD1 (6 bases). The CDR3 spans 14 residues. Germline V gene lookup returns CDR1 SGHNT and CDR2 YYREEE (reference sequence). Trimming shortened V by 4 bases and J by 1 base, and 11 bases separated the two germline ends.

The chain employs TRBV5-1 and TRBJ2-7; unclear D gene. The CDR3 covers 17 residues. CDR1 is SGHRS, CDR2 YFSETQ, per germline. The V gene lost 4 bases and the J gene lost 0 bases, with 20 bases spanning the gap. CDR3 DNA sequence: TGCGCCAGCAGCCTATACGTCTCGGCCGATTCCTCCTACGAGCAGTACTTC. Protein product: CASSLYVSADSSYEQYF.

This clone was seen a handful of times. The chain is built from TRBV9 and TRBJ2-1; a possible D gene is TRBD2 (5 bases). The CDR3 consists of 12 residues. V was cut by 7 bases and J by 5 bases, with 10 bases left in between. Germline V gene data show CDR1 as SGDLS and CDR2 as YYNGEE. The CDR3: CASGGLNNEQFF. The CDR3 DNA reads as TGTGCCAGCGGAGGACTCAACAATGAGCAGTTCTTC. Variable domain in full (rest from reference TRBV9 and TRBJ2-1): DSGVTQTPKHLITATGQRVTLRCSPRSGDLSVYWYQQSLDQGLQFLIQYYNGEERAKGNILERFSAQQFPDLHSELNLSSLELGDSALYFCASGGLNNEQFFGPGTRLTVL.

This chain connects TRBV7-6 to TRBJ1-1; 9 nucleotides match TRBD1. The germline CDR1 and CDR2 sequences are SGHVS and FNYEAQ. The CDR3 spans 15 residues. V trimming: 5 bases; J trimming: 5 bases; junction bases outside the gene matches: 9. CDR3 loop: CASSPSDRGRTEAFF. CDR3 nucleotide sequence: TGTGCCAGCAGCCCATCTGACAGGGGGAGGACTGAAGCTTTCTTT.

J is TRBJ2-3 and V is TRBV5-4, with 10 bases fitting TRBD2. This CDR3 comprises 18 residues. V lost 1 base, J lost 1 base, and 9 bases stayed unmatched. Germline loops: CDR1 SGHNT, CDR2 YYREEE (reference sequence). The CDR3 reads CASSLRGRLAGGTDTQYF. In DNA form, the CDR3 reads TGTGCCAGCAGCTTGAGAGGCCGGCTAGCGGGGGGCACAGATACGCAGTATTTT. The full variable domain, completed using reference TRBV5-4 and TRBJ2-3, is ETGVTQSPTHLIKTRGQQVTLRCSSQSGHNTVSWYQQALGQGPQFIFQYYREEENGRGNFPPRFSGLQFPNYSSELNVNALELDDSALYLCASSLRGRLAGGTDTQYFGPGTRLTVL.

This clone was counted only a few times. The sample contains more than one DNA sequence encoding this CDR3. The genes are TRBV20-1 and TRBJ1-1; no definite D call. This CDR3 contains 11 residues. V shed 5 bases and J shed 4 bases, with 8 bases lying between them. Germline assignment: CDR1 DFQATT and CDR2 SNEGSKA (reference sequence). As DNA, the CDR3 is TGCAGTGCTCCCGGGATCACTGAAGCTTTCTTT. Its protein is CSAPGITEAFF.

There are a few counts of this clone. The CDR3 region has the DNA TGTGCCAGCAGCTTACCTTCAGGGAGGGAACAGTTCTTC. This codes for CASSLPSGREQFF. The V and J genes are TRBV7-2 and TRBJ2-1, with TRBD2 identical over 7 bases. The ends lost 2 bases at V and 13 bases at J; junction bases unmatched: 8. The germline V gene encodes CDR1 SGHTA and CDR2 FQGNSA. The CDR3 loop spans 13 amino acids.

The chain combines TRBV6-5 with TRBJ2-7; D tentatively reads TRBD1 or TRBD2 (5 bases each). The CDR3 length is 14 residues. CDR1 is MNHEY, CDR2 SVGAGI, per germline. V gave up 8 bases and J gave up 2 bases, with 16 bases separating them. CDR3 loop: CASSKRGGPYEQYF. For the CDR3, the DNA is TGTGCCAGCTCTAAAAGGGGCGGGCCCTACGAGCAGTACTTC.

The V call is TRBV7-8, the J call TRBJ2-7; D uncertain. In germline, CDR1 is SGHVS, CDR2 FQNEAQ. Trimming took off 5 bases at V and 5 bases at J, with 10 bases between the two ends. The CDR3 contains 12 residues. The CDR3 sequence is CASSLVSDEQYF. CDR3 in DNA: TGTGCCAGCAGCCTCGTTTCCGACGAGCAGTACTTC.

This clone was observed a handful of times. The CDR3 here is CAWSYSRYNEQFF. The CDR3 nucleotides are TGTGCCTGGAGTTATAGTCGTTACAATGAGCAGTTCTTC. The rearrangement uses TRBV30 and TRBJ2-1; D call uncertain. Between the trimmed V and J ends, which lost 2 bases and 4 bases, there was a span of 9 bases. The CDR3 contains 13 residues. CDR1 and CDR2 (germline): GTSNPN, SVGIG (reference sequence). The full variable domain, rest sourced from reference TRBV30 and TRBJ2-1, is SQTIHQWPATLVQPVGSPLSLECTVEGTSNPNLYWYRQAAGRGLQLLFYSVGIGQISSEVPQNLSASRPQDRQFILSSKKLLLSDSGFYLCAWSYSRYNEQFFGPGTRLTVL.

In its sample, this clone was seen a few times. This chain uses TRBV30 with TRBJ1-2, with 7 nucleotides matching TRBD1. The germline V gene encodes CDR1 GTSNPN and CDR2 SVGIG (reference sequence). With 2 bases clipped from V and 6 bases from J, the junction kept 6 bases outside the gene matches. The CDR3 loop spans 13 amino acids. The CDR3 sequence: CAWSIRQGHGYTF. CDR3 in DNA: TGTGCCTGGAGTATCCGACAGGGCCATGGCTACACCTTC.

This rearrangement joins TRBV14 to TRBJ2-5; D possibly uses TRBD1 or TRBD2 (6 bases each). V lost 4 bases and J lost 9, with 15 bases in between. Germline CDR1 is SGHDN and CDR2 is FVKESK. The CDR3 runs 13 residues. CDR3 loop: CASSLSGGPAQYF. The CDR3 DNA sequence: TGTGCCAGCAGCCTCTCCGGGGGCCCTGCCCAGTACTTC. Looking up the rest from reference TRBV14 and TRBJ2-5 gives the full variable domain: EAGVTQFPSHSVIEKGQTVTLRCDPISGHDNLYWYRRVMGKEIKFLLHFVKESKQDESGMPNNRFLAERTGGTYSTLKVQPAELEDSGVYFCASSLSGGPAQYFGPGTRLLVL.

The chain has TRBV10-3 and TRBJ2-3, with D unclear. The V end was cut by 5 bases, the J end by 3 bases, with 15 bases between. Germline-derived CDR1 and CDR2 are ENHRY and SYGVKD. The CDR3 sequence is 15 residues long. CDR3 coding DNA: TGTGCCATCAGTCCAACAGCGTTTCGGACAGATACGCAGTATTTT. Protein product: CAISPTAFRTDTQYF.

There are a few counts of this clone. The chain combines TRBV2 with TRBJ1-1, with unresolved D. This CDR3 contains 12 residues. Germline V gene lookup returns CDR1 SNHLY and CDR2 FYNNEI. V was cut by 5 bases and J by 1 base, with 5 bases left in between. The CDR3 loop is CASSRQNTEAFF. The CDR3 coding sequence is TGTGCCAGCAGTCGACAGAACACTGAAGCTTTCTTT.

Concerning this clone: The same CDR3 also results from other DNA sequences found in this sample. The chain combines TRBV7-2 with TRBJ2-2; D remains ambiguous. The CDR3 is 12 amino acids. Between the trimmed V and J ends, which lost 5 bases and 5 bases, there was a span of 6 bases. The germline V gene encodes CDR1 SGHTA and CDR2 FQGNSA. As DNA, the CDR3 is TGTGCCAGCAGCCTGAGAACCGGGGAGCTGTTTTTT. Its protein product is CASSLRTGELFF.

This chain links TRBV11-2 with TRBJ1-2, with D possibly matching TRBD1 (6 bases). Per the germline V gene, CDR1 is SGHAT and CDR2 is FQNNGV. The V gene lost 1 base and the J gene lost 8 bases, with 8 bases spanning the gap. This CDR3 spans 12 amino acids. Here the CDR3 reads CASSLGGQGYTF. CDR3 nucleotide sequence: TGTGCCAGCAGCTTAGGGGGACAAGGCTACACCTTC.

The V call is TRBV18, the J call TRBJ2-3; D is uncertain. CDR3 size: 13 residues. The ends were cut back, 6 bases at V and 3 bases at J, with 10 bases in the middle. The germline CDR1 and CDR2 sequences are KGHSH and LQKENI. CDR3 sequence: CASSPLNTDTQYF. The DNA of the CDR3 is TGTGCCAGCTCCCCTCTGAATACAGATACGCAGTATTTT.